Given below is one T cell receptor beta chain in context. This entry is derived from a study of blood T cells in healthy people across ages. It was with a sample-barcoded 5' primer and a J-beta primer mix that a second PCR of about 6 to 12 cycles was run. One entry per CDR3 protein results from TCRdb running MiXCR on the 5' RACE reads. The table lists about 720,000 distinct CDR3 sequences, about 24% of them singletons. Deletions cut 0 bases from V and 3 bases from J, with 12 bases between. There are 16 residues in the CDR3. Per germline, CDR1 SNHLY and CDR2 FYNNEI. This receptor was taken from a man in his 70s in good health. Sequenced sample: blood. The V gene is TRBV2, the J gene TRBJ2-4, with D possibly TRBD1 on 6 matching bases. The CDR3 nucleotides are TGTGCCAGCAGTGAAGCGGGGGCGGAGGTCAAAAACATTCAGTACTTC. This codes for CASSEAGAEVKNIQYF.